What follows are 9 T cell receptor beta chains derived from one specimen sequenced in a study of T cell repertoires in cytomegalovirus infection (dated by TCRdb to between 2017 and 2020). Data came from an Illumina HiSeq 1500. TCRdb reworked the public reads: Q25 trimming with fastp, MiXCR clone assembly, productive beta chains retained. Rows with a matching CDR3 protein are joined into one entry that keeps the most common DNA and genes. Counted in this sample were 150,000 to 200,000 distinct CDR3 sequences; 8% to 10% of them appeared once. Roughly 5% of the sample belongs to the ten largest clones. The sample comprised PBMCs. The origin of the receptors is a human donor in good health (CMV status not recorded). Some clones in this sample may be carry-over from other donors' samples.

This clonotype was recorded many times. V usage is TRBV3-1 and J usage is TRBJ2-5; 7 nucleotides agree with TRBD1. Germline CDR1 is LGHDT and CDR2 is YNNKEL (reference sequence). The CDR3 spans 15 residues. The V gene end was trimmed by 4 bases and the J gene end by 5 bases; junction bases not matched to a gene: 10. CDR3 DNA sequence: TGTGCCAGCAGCCCCCCCCAGGGGGATAGTGAGACCCAGTACTTC. This sequence encodes CASSPPQGDSETQYF.

At least ten counts were recorded for this clonotype. This chain joins TRBV6-1 and TRBJ2-3, with D possibly being TRBD1 or TRBD2 (5 bases each). V lost 6 bases and J lost 5, with 15 bases in between. The V gene's germline CDR1 is MNHNS and CDR2 SASEGT. The CDR3 loop spans 14 amino acids. The CDR3 protein is CASRGTVGGDTQYF. CDR3 in DNA: TGTGCCAGCAGGGGGACGGTAGGTGGAGATACGCAGTATTTT.

The rearrangement uses TRBV5-1 and TRBJ1-1; D is uncertain. V was shortened by 0 bases and J by 0 bases, with 6 bases between the two germline ends. There are 14 residues in the CDR3. Germline lookup yields CDR1 SGHRS and CDR2 YFSETQ. The CDR3: CASSLDTLNTEAFF. CDR3 nucleotides: TGCGCCAGCAGCTTGGATACCCTGAACACTGAAGCTTTCTTT.

This clonotype has at least ten counts. The CDR3 DNA reads as TGTGTCACCAGGGAAGAGGGCACTGAAGCTTTCTTT. Its translation is CVTREEGTEAFF. The genes are TRBV6-2 or TRBV6-3 and TRBJ1-1, with D tentatively TRBD1 (5 bases). The germline V gene has CDR1 MNHEY and CDR2 SVGEGT. CDR3 length equals 12 residues.

There are a few counts of this clonotype. J is TRBJ2-7 and V is TRBV5-1, with D possibly TRBD1 on 5 matching bases. V was trimmed by 5 bases and J by 5 bases, leaving 20 bases between them. CDR1 is SGHRS, CDR2 YFSETQ, per germline. This CDR3 has 15 residues. CDR3 region: CASSRVGPTDHEQYF. The CDR3 region has the DNA TGCGCCAGCAGTCGGGTCGGACCGACAGACCACGAGCAGTACTTC.

The genes are TRBV9 and TRBJ2-1; 10 bases fit TRBD2. CDR3 length: 16 residues. Losses at the gene ends were 0 bases for V and 5 bases for J; bases not matched to a gene: 5. The germline gives CDR1 SGDLS, CDR2 YYNGEE. In nucleotides, the CDR3 is TGTGCCAGCAGCGTAGTGCCAGCGGGAGGGAACAATGAGCAGTTCTTC. Translation: CASSVVPAGGNNEQFF.

Many counts were recorded for this clonotype. The chain carries TRBV6-1 and TRBJ1-1; D is possibly TRBD1 (5 bases). This CDR3 has 13 amino acids. V lost 6 bases to trimming and J lost 3 bases, with 11 bases between them. The germline V gene has CDR1 MNHNS and CDR2 SASEGT. The chain's CDR3 is CASSRVYDTEAFF. CDR3 sequence (DNA): TGTGCCAGCAGCAGGGTTTACGACACTGAAGCTTTCTTT.

This clonotype was picked up many times. The chain is built from TRBV28 and TRBJ1-4; D is unresolved. CDR3 length: 12 amino acids. Germline V CDR1 and CDR2: MDHEN, SYDVKM. Trimming stripped 2 bases from V and 11 bases from J, with 9 bases between. The CDR3 region is CASSLPRGKLFF. The DNA for the CDR3 is TGTGCCAGCAGTTTACCGCGTGGGAAACTGTTTTTT. Looking up the rest from reference TRBV28 and TRBJ1-4 gives the full variable domain: DVKVTQSSRYLVKRTGEKVFLECVQDMDHENMFWYRQDPGLGLRLIYFSYDVKMKEKGDIPEGYSVSREKKERFSLILESASTNQTSMYLCASSLPRGKLFFGSGTQLSVL.

This chain connects TRBV5-6 to TRBJ2-1, with TRBD2 matching over 7 bases. The germline CDR1 and CDR2 sequences are SGHDT and YYEEEE. With V trimmed by 4 bases and J by 4 bases, 11 bases remained unmatched. This CDR3 comprises 16 residues. The CDR3 spells CASSVGGGSLYNEQFF. CDR3 sequence (DNA): TGTGCCAGCAGCGTGGGCGGCGGGAGCCTATACAATGAGCAGTTCTTC.